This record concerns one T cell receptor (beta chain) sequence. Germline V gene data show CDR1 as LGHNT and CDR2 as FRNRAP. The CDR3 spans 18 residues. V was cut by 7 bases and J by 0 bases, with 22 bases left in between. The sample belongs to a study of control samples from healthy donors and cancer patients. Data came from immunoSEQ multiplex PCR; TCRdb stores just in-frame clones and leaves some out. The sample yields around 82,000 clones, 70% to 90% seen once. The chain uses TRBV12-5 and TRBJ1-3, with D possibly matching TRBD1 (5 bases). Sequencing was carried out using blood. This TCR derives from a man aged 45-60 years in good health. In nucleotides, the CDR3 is TGTGCTAGTGCCATCGATAGACAGTTACCGCTCTCTGGAAACACCATATATTTT. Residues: CASAIDRQLPLSGNTIYF.